These 24 T cell receptor beta chains were all obtained from the same sample, sequenced in a study of OX40 agonist ivuxolimab in advanced cancers. Libraries were made using the immunoSEQ multiplex PCR assay. This is the immuneACCESS table as TCRdb keeps it, with only in-frame sequences that have V and J called. A part of the clones is gone; compared with another copy, unresolved V genes explain less than half, and the rest is unexplained. In this sample the table shows approximately 90,000 clones, roughly 89% of which occur a single time. The top ten clones comprise 8.7% of the sample. The sample here was CD4+ or CD8+ T cells sorted from blood, taken in a trial of the OX40 agonist ivuxolimab. These receptors were taken from an adult with an advanced solid tumor such as melanoma, head and neck, liver or kidney cancer.

The V call is TRBV7-9, the J call TRBJ2-1; 15 bases are a match to TRBD2. Germline lookup yields CDR1 SEHNR and CDR2 FQNEAQ (reference sequence). J lost 6 bases, V lost 4 bases, and 1 base had no gene match. The CDR3 length is 15 residues. The DNA for the CDR3 is TGTGCCAGCAGCTGGACTAGCGGGAGGGCCAATGAGCAGTTCTTC. Translated: CASSWTSGRANEQFF. Variable domain in full (rest from reference TRBV7-9 and TRBJ2-1): DTGVSQNPRHKITKRGQNVTFRCDPISEHNRLYWYRQTLGQGPEFLTYFQNEAQLEKSRLLSDRFSAERPKGSFSTLEIQRTEQGDSAMYLCASSWTSGRANEQFFGPGTRLTVL.

The chain employs TRBV5-1 and TRBJ2-3; no clear D. Deletions cut 2 bases from V and 4 bases from J, with 11 bases between. CDR1 is SGHRS, CDR2 YFSETQ, per germline. The CDR3 has 14 residues. The CDR3 DNA reads TGCGCCAGCAGCTTTGCCGAAAGGGCAGATACGCAGTATTTT. It encodes CASSFAERADTQYF.

The V gene is TRBV7-9, the J gene TRBJ2-7; D may match TRBD1 or TRBD2 (5 bases each). Germline V gene lookup returns CDR1 SEHNR and CDR2 FQNEAQ (reference sequence). The CDR3 consists of 15 residues. The V end was cut by 4 bases, the J end by 4 bases, with 17 bases between. In nucleotides, the CDR3 is TGTGCCAGCAGCTGGGTCGTGGGGGAGCAGTACGAGCAGTACTTC. This translates into CASSWVVGEQYEQYF.

CDR3 sequence: CASSVVGGEETQYF. CDR3 coding DNA: TGTGCCAGCAGCGTAGTCGGGGGAGAGGAGACCCAGTACTTC. This chain uses TRBV9 with TRBJ2-5, with a weak D call TRBD2 (6 bases). The CDR3 spans 14 residues. Deletions cut 0 bases from V and 5 bases from J, with 11 bases between. Germline values: CDR1 SGDLS, CDR2 YYNGEE.

The V and J genes are TRBV10-3 and TRBJ2-7; D unresolved. Germline CDR1 reads ENHRY; CDR2 reads SYGVKD. The CDR3 is 14 amino acids. The V end was cut by 1 base, the J end by 2 bases, with 9 bases between. The CDR3 DNA follows: TGTGCCATCAGTGAGTTGGCAGATACCTACGAGCAGTACTTC. Encoded protein: CAISELADTYEQYF.

The rearrangement joins TRBV5-1 to TRBJ2-5; TRBD1 matches 8 bases. The CDR3 length is 16 residues. The germline V gene has CDR1 SGHRS and CDR2 YFSETQ. The V segment lost 4 bases and the J segment 4 bases; nucleotides outside the gene matches: 12. The CDR3 DNA sequence: TGCGCCAGCAGCAAGGGGACAGGCCATTTCTCAGAGACCCAGTACTTC. Its protein product is CASSKGTGHFSETQYF.

The V call is TRBV7-3, the J call TRBJ1-1; D possibly corresponds to TRBD1 (5 bases). The germline CDR1 and CDR2 sequences are SGHTA and FQGTGA. V gave up 5 bases and J gave up 6 bases, with 22 bases separating them. The CDR3 loop spans 16 amino acids. The chain's CDR3 is CASSAGAGVLEAEAFF. The CDR3 nucleotides read TGTGCCAGCAGCGCTGGGGCCGGAGTGCTTGAGGCTGAAGCTTTCTTT. Combining the CDR3 with reference TRBV7-3 and TRBJ1-1 gives the whole variable domain GAGVSQTPSNKVTEKGKYVELRCDPISGHTALYWYRQSLGQGPEFLIYFQGTGAADDSGLPNDRFFAVRPEGSVSTLKIQRTERGDSAVYLCASSAGAGVLEAEAFFGQGTRLTVV.

The gene calls are TRBV5-8 and TRBJ2-6; D perhaps matches TRBD1 (8 bases). There are 18 residues in the CDR3. CDR1 is SGHTS and CDR2 is YDEGEE in the germline V gene. Deletions cut 4 bases from V and 2 bases from J, with 19 bases between. The CDR3 region is CASSQRTGGEAGANVLTF. The DNA for the CDR3 is TGTGCCAGCAGCCAACGAACAGGGGGGGAGGCTGGGGCCAACGTCCTGACTTTC. The full variable domain, with the rest looked up from reference TRBV5-8 and TRBJ2-6, is EAGVTQSPTHLIKTRGQQATLRCSPISGHTSVYWYQQALGLGLQFLLWYDEGEERNRGNFPPRFSGRQFPNYSSELNVNALELEDSALYLCASSQRTGGEAGANVLTFGAGSRLTVL.

The chain combines TRBV4-1 with TRBJ2-7, with 9 bases lining up with TRBD2. The junction had 4 bases not matched to a gene; V was cut back by 0 bases and J by 7 bases. This CDR3 has 14 amino acids. From germline, CDR1 is MGHRA and CDR2 YSYEKL. The CDR3: CASSQEGLAGEQYF. CDR3 sequence (DNA): TGCGCCAGCAGCCAAGAAGGCCTAGCGGGGGAGCAGTACTTC.

The rearrangement uses TRBV11-3 and TRBJ1-2, with D possibly matching TRBD1 (6 bases). The germline V gene encodes CDR1 SGHNT and CDR2 YENEEA. Trimming left V 8 bases short and J 8 bases short, with 12 bases between. The CDR3 extends over 11 amino acids. The CDR3 loop reads CASGGRIGYTF. The CDR3 nucleotides are TGTGCCAGCGGGGGCAGAATCGGCTACACCTTC.

The chain joins TRBV6-5 to TRBJ2-5, with 9 nucleotides matching TRBD2. Per germline, CDR1 MNHEY and CDR2 SVGAGI. CDR3 size: 14 residues. Losses at the gene ends were 8 bases for V and 3 bases for J; bases not matched to a gene: 7. The CDR3 sequence: CASHVAGEEETQYF. The DNA of the CDR3 is TGTGCCAGCCACGTAGCGGGAGAGGAAGAGACCCAGTACTTC.

The V and J genes are TRBV4-1 and TRBJ1-2; 11 bases fit TRBD1. This CDR3 is built from 15 residues. The V gene end was trimmed by 6 bases and the J gene end by 2 bases; junction bases not matched to a gene: 5. Germline V CDR1 and CDR2: MGHRA, YSYEKL. The CDR3 nucleotides read TGCGCCAGCAGGGACAGGGGGCGAGGCAACTATGGCTACACCTTC. Its protein product is CASRDRGRGNYGYTF.

The chain uses TRBV5-6 and TRBJ1-2, with TRBD1 matching 10 bases. The CDR3 loop spans 16 amino acids. V shed 1 base and J 4 bases; nucleotides not matched to a gene: 7. Germline V gene lookup returns CDR1 SGHDT and CDR2 YYEEEE. Here the CDR3 reads CASSLIWTGGIYGYTF. Here the CDR3 DNA reads TGTGCCAGCAGCTTGATTTGGACAGGGGGAATCTATGGCTACACCTTC.

The chain links TRBV11-3 to TRBJ2-7, with 7 bases identical to TRBD2. This CDR3 region has 18 residues. The germline gives CDR1 SGHNT, CDR2 YENEEA. The ends lost 0 bases at V and 3 bases at J; junction bases unmatched: 14. The chain's CDR3 is CASSLDKSGTGKRYEQYF. The CDR3 DNA follows: TGTGCCAGCAGCTTAGATAAGAGCGGGACCGGGAAGCGCTACGAGCAGTACTTC.

The rearrangement links TRBV9 to TRBJ1-1; the D gene is possibly TRBD1 (5 bases). The ends were cut back, 3 bases at V and 5 bases at J, with 17 bases in the middle. The length of the CDR3 is 15 residues. Germline V gene data show CDR1 as SGDLS and CDR2 as YYNGEE. CDR3 nucleotide sequence: TGTGCCAGCAGCGCCCTCGGGGGGGTTTGGACTGAAGCTTTCTTT. Its translation: CASSALGGVWTEAFF.

The V gene is TRBV7-9, the J gene TRBJ1-5; maybe TRBD1 (5 bases). V was trimmed by 3 bases and J by 5 bases, leaving 17 bases between them. This CDR3 has 16 residues. CDR1 and CDR2 from the germline V gene are SEHNR and FQNEAQ (reference sequence). CDR3 coding DNA: TGTGCCAGCAGCTTCGATCAGGCGGGGGAAGATCAGCCCCAGCATTTT. As protein: CASSFDQAGEDQPQHF.

This chain connects TRBV4-1 to TRBJ2-7, with TRBD1 matching over 10 bases. Germline CDR1 MGHRA, CDR2 YSYEKL. The ends lost 1 base at V and 10 bases at J; junction bases unmatched: 7. This CDR3 contains 14 residues. DNA of the CDR3: TGCGCCAGCAGCCAAGGGACAGGGGGTTTTTTTCAGTACTTC. Translating gives CASSQGTGGFFQYF.

The rearrangement uses TRBV11-2 and TRBJ2-1, with 9 bases aligning to TRBD1. The CDR3 is 15 amino acids. After removal of 0 bases from V and 7 bases from J, the junction contained 4 bases not matched to a gene. Germline-derived CDR1 and CDR2 are SGHAT and FQNNGV. The CDR3 nucleotides read TGTGCCAGCAGCTTAGAGGACAGGGGCAGGAATGAGCAGTTCTTC. It encodes CASSLEDRGRNEQFF.

This chain uses TRBV10-1 with TRBJ2-7; 9 nucleotides align to TRBD2. The V and J ends lost 3 bases and 1 base, in that order; junction bases with no gene match: 7. There are 16 residues in the CDR3. Germline-derived CDR1 and CDR2 are WNHNN and SYGVQD (reference sequence). CDR3 nucleotides: TGCGCCAGCAGTGACCAGGGACTAGCTAGGTCCTACGAGCAGTACTTC. Translating gives CASSDQGLARSYEQYF.

The V call is TRBV4-1, the J call TRBJ1-2; unclear D gene. Trimming removed 1 base from V and 4 bases from J, with 19 bases in between. The CDR3 totals 17 residues. CDR1 and CDR2 (germline): MGHRA, YSYEKL. The CDR3 region has the DNA TGCGCCAGCAGCCAAGCTGTTCAGCCGACCCTTGGCTATGGCTACACCTTC. Its protein is CASSQAVQPTLGYGYTF.

The chain carries TRBV19 and TRBJ1-5; the match to TRBD1 covers 8 bases. The CDR3 is made up of 14 amino acids. V was clipped by 3 bases and J by 2 bases; unmatched bases: 0. Per the germline V gene, CDR1 is LNHDA and CDR2 is SQIVND (reference sequence). The CDR3 region is CASSMDRGNQPQHF. The DNA for the CDR3 is TGTGCCAGTAGTATGGACAGGGGCAATCAGCCCCAGCATTTT.

This clone was seen a handful of times. V usage is TRBV4-2 and J usage is TRBJ1-1; D unclear. CDR1 and CDR2 (germline): LGHNA, YNFKEQ. The germline V and J ends were trimmed by 1 base and 0 bases, with 6 bases remaining between them. CDR3 length: 14 residues. The CDR3 sequence: CASSQVRMNTEAFF. DNA of the CDR3: TGTGCCAGCAGCCAAGTTCGGATGAACACTGAAGCTTTCTTT.

The chain joins TRBV5-5 to TRBJ2-6, with D hard to call. Germline V gene data show CDR1 as SGHKS and CDR2 as YYEKEE (reference sequence). Trimming pared 0 bases from V and 0 bases from J, leaving 4 bases between. The CDR3 has 15 residues. CDR3 coding DNA: TGTGCCAGCAGCTTGGTCTACTCTGGGGCCAACGTCCTGACTTTC. The encoded protein is CASSLVYSGANVLTF.

The chain couples TRBV7-6 to TRBJ2-3; 11 nucleotides agree with TRBD2. The CDR3 has 16 amino acids. CDR1 is SGHVS, CDR2 FNYEAQ, per germline. J lost 0 bases, V lost 1 base, and 0 bases had no gene match. Here the CDR3 DNA reads TGTGCCAGCAGCTTAGGACTAGCGGGGAGCACAGATACGCAGTATTTT. Protein: CASSLGLAGSTDTQYF.